This T cell receptor beta chain was identified in a study of T cells after yellow fever vaccination. After removal of 6 bases from V and 4 bases from J, the junction contained 4 bases not matched to a gene. The CDR3 extends over 14 amino acids. 5'RACE template switching produced TCR cDNA carrying a universal primer site and UMIs. MiXCR was run by TCRdb on the 5' RACE reads, yielding one entry per CDR3 protein. Of hundreds of thousands of distinct CDR3 sequences listed, roughly an eighth were seen once; the top ten hold 15%. This clonotype was counted many times. The chain has TRBV12-3 or TRBV12-4 and TRBJ2-2, with 8 nucleotides matching TRBD1. This sequence originates from a man aged 25-45 years who received the YFV17D yellow fever vaccine. Specimen: PBMCs, collected on the day of the yellow fever booster vaccination. This CDR3 reads CASRPGGGTGELFF. In DNA form, the CDR3 reads TGTGCCAGCAGGCCAGGGGGCGGCACCGGGGAGCTGTTTTTT.